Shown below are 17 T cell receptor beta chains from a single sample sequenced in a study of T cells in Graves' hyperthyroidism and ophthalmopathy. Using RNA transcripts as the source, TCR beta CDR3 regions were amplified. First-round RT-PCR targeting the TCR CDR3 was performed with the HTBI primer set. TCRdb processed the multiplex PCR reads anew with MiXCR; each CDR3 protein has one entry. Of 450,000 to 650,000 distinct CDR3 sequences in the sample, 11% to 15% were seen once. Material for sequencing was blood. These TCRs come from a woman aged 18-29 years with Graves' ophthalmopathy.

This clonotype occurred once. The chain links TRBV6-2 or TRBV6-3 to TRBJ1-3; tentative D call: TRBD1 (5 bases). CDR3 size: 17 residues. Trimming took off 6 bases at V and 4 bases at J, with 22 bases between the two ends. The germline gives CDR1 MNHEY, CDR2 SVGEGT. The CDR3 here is CASSPGRAGRKGNTIYF. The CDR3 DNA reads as TGTGCCAGCAGCCCGGGGCGGGCGGGGCGGAAAGGAAACACCATATATTTT.

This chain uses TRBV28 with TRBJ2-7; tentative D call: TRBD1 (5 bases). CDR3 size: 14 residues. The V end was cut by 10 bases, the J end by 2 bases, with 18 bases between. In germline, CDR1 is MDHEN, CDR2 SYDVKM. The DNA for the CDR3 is TGTGCCAACGCCCGAGACGGACAACCCTACGAGCAGTACTTC. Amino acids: CANARDGQPYEQYF.

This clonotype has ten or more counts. The CDR3 coding sequence is TGTGCCAGCAGCTCCTGGACTAGCGGGAGCTCTCTTCTCTCCTACGAGCAGTACTTC. It translates to CASSSWTSGSSLLSYEQYF. This rearrangement joins TRBV7-9 to TRBJ2-7; 13 nucleotides match TRBD2. The V segment lost 4 bases and the J segment 0 bases; nucleotides outside the gene matches: 12. Germline V gene data show CDR1 as SEHNR and CDR2 as FQNEAQ (reference sequence). The CDR3 spans 19 residues.

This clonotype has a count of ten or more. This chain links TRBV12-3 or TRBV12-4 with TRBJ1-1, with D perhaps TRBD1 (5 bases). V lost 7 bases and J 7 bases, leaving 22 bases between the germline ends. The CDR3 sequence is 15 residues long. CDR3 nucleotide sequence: TGTGCCAGCACTCCCAGCTATGCGGGGCGCGGTGAAGCTTTCTTT. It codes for CASTPSYAGRGEAFF.

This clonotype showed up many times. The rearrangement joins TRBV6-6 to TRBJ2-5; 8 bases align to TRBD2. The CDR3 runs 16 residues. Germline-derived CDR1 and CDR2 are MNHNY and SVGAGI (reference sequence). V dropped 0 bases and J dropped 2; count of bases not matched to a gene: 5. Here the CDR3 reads CASSYSGIAGQETQYF. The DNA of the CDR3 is TGTGCCAGCAGTTACTCGGGGATAGCGGGGCAAGAGACCCAGTACTTC.

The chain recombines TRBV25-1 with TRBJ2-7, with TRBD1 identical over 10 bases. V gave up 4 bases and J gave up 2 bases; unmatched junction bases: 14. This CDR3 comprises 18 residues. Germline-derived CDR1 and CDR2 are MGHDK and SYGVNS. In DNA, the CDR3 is TGTGCCAGCAGTGCCGAATTAACCGGGACAGGGGTCCCCTACGAGCAGTACTTC. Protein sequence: CASSAELTGTGVPYEQYF.

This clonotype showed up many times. The CDR3 DNA reads as TGTGCCAGCAGCCAAGCTAAGACAGCCTCCCACGAGCAGTTCTTC. Protein product: CASSQAKTASHEQFF. The rearrangement links TRBV3-1 to TRBJ2-1; D is perhaps TRBD1 (5 bases). Germline loops: CDR1 LGHDT, CDR2 YNNKEL (reference sequence). Deletions cut 1 base from V and 10 bases from J, with 17 bases between. CDR3 length: 15 amino acids.

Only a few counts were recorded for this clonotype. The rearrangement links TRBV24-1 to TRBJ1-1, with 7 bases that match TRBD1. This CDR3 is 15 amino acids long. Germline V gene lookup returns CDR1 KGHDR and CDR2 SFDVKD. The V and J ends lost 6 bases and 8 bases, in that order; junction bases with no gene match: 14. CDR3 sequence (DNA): TGTGCCACCAGTTCAGGCGTATCCGGGACAGAAGAAGCTTTCTTT. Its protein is CATSSGVSGTEEAFF.

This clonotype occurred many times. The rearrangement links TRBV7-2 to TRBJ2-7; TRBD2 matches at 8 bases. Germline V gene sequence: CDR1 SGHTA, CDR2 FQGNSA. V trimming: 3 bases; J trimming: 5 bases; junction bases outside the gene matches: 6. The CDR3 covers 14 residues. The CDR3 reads CASSFAGGPDEQYF. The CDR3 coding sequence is TGTGCCAGCAGCTTCGCGGGAGGCCCAGACGAGCAGTACTTC.

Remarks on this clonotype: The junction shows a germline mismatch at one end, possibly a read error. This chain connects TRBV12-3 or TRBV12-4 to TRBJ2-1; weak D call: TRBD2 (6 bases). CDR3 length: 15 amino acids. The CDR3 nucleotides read TGTGCCGGCAGGTTGGGGAGGAGGGTAGGAAATGAGCAGTTCTTC. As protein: CAGRLGRRVGNEQFF.

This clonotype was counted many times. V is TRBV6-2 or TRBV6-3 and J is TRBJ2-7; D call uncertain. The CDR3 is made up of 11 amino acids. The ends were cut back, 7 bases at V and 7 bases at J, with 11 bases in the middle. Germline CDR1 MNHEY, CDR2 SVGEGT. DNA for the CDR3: TGTGCCAGCACCCAAGGACCTGAGCAGTACTTC. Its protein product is CASTQGPEQYF.

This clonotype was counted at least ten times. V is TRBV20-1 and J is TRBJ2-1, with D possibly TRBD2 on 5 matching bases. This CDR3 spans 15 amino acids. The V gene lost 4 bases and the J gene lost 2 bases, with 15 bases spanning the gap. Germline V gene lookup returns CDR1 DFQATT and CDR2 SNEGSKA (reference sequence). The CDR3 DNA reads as TGCAGTGCTACAATTGGGAGAAGCCCCTACAATGAGCAGTTCTTC. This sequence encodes CSATIGRSPYNEQFF.

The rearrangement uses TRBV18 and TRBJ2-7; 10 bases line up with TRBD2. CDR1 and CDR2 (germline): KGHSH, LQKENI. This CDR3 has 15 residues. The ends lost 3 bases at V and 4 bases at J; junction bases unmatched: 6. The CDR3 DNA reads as TGTGCCAGCTCACCTTCTAGCGGGAGCAGGTACGAGCAGTACTTC. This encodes CASSPSSGSRYEQYF.

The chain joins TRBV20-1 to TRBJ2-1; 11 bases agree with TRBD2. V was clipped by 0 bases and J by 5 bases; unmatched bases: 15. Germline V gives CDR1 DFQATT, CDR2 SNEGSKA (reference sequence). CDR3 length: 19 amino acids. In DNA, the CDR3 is TGCAGTGCTAGAGATTCGCCTCGGCTAGCGGGAGGAGGAAACAATGAGCAGTTCTTC. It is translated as CSARDSPRLAGGGNNEQFF.

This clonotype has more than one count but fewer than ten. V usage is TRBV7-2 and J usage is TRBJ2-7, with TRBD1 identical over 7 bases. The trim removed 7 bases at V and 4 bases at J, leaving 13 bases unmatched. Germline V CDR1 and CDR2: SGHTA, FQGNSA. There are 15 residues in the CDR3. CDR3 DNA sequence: TGTGCCAGCACCATCGGGACAGTACGAAGGTACGAGCAGTACTTC. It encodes CASTIGTVRRYEQYF.

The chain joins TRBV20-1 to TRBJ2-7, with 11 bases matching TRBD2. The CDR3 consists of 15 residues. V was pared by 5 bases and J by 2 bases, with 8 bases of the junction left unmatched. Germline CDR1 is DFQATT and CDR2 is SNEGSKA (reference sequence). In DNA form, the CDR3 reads TGCAGTGCTCCGACAGGTAGCGGGAGGGCCTACGAGCAGTACTTC. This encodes CSAPTGSGRAYEQYF.

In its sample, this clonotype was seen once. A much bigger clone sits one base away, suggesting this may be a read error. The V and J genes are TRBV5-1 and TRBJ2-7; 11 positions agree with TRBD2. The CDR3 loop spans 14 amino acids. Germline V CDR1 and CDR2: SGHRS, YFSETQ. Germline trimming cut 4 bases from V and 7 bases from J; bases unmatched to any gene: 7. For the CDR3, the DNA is TGCGCCAGCAGCCCAGGGACTAGCGGAGTAGAGCAGTACTTC. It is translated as CASSPGTSGVEQYF. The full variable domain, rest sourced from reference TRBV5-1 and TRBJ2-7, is KAGVTQTPRYLIKTRGQQVTLSCSPISGHRSVSWYQQTPGQGLQFLFEYFSETQRNKGNFPGRFSGRQFSNSRSEMNVSTLELGDSALYLCASSPGTSGVEQYFGPGTRLTVT.